One and the same sample provided the 17 T cell receptor beta chains below, sequenced in a study of cytomegalovirus exposure and HLA in healthy donors. Primers for the PCR totalled 60 Vbeta and 13 Jbeta. Clones were sequenced by immunoSEQ multiplex PCR, and TCRdb holds only the in-frame ones, with some missing. The sample holds 100,000 to 150,000 clones, about 80% seen once. The sample comprised PBMCs. All receptors derive from a man younger than 45 in good health and CMV-seronegative.

The rearrangement uses TRBV20-1 and TRBJ2-3, with TRBD2 matching 8 bases. CDR3 length equals 11 residues. The V gene end was trimmed by 8 bases and the J gene end by 5 bases; junction bases not matched to a gene: 3. Germline V gene lookup returns CDR1 DFQATT and CDR2 SNEGSKA (reference sequence). CDR3 sequence (DNA): TGCAGTACCGGGAGGGGAGATACGCAGTATTTT. This encodes CSTGRGDTQYF.

The chain uses TRBV2 and TRBJ2-5; 14 bases agree with TRBD2. The CDR3 totals 17 residues. V lost 10 bases to trimming and J lost 4 bases; unmatched junction nucleotides: 14. The germline CDR1 and CDR2 sequences are SNHLY and FYNNEI. The CDR3 region has the DNA TGTGCCATCCTTTTGACTAGCGGGAGGGCGTCGGGAGAGACCCAGTACTTC. Protein sequence: CAILLTSGRASGETQYF.

The gene calls are TRBV7-2 and TRBJ2-7; 12 bases align to TRBD2. Germline V gives CDR1 SGHTA, CDR2 FQGNSA. The ends lost 5 bases at V and 7 bases at J; junction bases unmatched: 9. This CDR3 has 15 amino acids. The chain's CDR3 is CASSALAGGPGEQYF. DNA of the CDR3: TGTGCCAGCAGCGCCCTAGCGGGGGGGCCGGGGGAGCAGTACTTC. Full variable domain (missing parts from reference TRBV7-2 and TRBJ2-7): GAGVSQSPSNKVTEKGKDVELRCDPISGHTALYWYRQSLGQGLEFLIYFQGNSAPDKSGLPSDRFSAERTGGSVSTLTIQRTQQEDSAVYLCASSALAGGPGEQYFGPGTRLTVT.

This clone was seen once. V and J are TRBV19 and TRBJ2-3, with a tentative D call TRBD2 (5 bases). The CDR3 runs 16 residues. CDR1 is LNHDA and CDR2 is SQIVND in the germline V gene (reference sequence). Deletions cut 3 bases from V and 0 bases from J, with 13 bases between. The CDR3 region has the DNA TGTGCCAGTAGTATCGTCGGGGTACCTAGCACAGATACGCAGTATTTT. Amino acid sequence: CASSIVGVPSTDTQYF. The entire variable domain, with the rest obtained from reference TRBV19 and TRBJ2-3, is as follows: DGGITQSPKYLFRKEGQNVTLSCEQNLNHDAMYWYRQDPGQGLRLIYYSQIVNDFQKGDIAEGYSVSREKKESFPLTVTSAQKNPTAFYLCASSIVGVPSTDTQYFGPGTRLTVL.

The chain employs TRBV5-4 and TRBJ1-1; possibly TRBD1 for D (6 bases). CDR1 and CDR2 (germline): SGHNT, YYREEE (reference sequence). The CDR3 totals 15 residues. Trimming took off 4 bases at V and 5 bases at J, with 18 bases between the two ends. The CDR3 sequence is CASSPAGGAGTEAFF. The DNA of the CDR3 is TGTGCCAGCAGCCCGGCGGGGGGGGCAGGGACTGAAGCTTTCTTT.

This sequence joins TRBV19 and TRBJ1-1; D not resolved. Germline lookup yields CDR1 LNHDA and CDR2 SQIVND (reference sequence). This CDR3 has 14 amino acids. V lost 1 base and J 0 bases, leaving 6 bases between the germline ends. CDR3 in amino acids: CASSIAGLNTEAFF. The CDR3 DNA reads TGTGCCAGTAGTATAGCGGGGTTGAACACTGAAGCTTTCTTT.

This rearrangement joins TRBV5-1 to TRBJ2-5, with D possibly TRBD2 on 6 matching bases. V was shortened by 0 bases and J by 2 bases, with 17 bases between the two germline ends. Germline CDR1 and CDR2: SGHRS and YFSETQ. The CDR3 is 17 residues long. For the CDR3, the DNA is TGCGCCAGCAGCTTGGCCCCCGGGGGAGCGTTACAAGAGACCCAGTACTTC. Its protein product is CASSLAPGGALQETQYF.

V is TRBV4-1 and J is TRBJ1-1, with no clear D. Germline-derived CDR1 and CDR2 are MGHRA and YSYEKL. The CDR3 totals 12 residues. V was cut by 4 bases and J by 5 bases, with 8 bases left in between. This CDR3 is CASSPGGTEAFF. The CDR3 nucleotides are TGCGCCAGCAGCCCTGGCGGGACTGAAGCTTTCTTT.

The chain recombines TRBV9 with TRBJ2-1, with a tentative D call TRBD1 (6 bases). V lost 0 bases and J lost 9, with 16 bases in between. The CDR3 runs to 15 residues. Germline lookup yields CDR1 SGDLS and CDR2 YYNGEE. CDR3 amino acids: CASSVEDSRMGEQFF. CDR3 DNA sequence: TGTGCCAGCAGCGTAGAGGACAGTCGGATGGGTGAGCAGTTCTTC.

The V and J genes are TRBV28 and TRBJ1-1; 11 positions agree with TRBD1. Germline V gives CDR1 MDHEN, CDR2 SYDVKM. The CDR3 runs to 16 residues. V shed 6 bases and J 0 bases; nucleotides not matched to a gene: 6. CDR3 in DNA: TGTGCCAGCAGCGGACAGGGGGCGGTCATGAACACTGAAGCTTTCTTT. This codes for CASSGQGAVMNTEAFF.

The chain links TRBV7-2 to TRBJ2-7; tentatively, D is TRBD2 (6 bases). This CDR3 has 14 residues. V lost 5 bases and J 3 bases, leaving 14 bases between the germline ends. Germline CDR1 reads SGHTA; CDR2 reads FQGNSA. This CDR3 reads CASSLVGTYYEQYF. The CDR3 nucleotides read TGTGCCAGCAGCCTAGTCGGGACTTACTACGAGCAGTACTTC.

This clone was counted once. The V and J genes are TRBV19 and TRBJ2-6, with 11 bases matching TRBD1. Germline V gene data show CDR1 as LNHDA and CDR2 as SQIVND (reference sequence). Germline trimming cut 6 bases from V and 4 bases from J; bases unmatched to any gene: 14. The CDR3 covers 19 residues. CDR3 protein: CASRPSSGQGASGANVLTF. Here the CDR3 DNA reads TGTGCCAGTAGGCCTTCGTCAGGACAGGGGGCATCAGGGGCCAACGTCCTGACTTTC.

V is TRBV11-2 and J is TRBJ2-2; maybe TRBD1 (7 bases). The CDR3 is made up of 15 amino acids. CDR1 SGHAT and CDR2 FQNNGV come from the germline V gene. Trimming left V 5 bases short and J 5 bases short, with 15 bases between. CDR3 sequence: CASSQFRGETGELFF. CDR3 DNA sequence: TGTGCCAGCAGCCAGTTCAGGGGGGAAACCGGGGAGCTGTTTTTT.

The chain carries TRBV27 and TRBJ2-5; 9 bases line up with TRBD2. The CDR3 totals 15 residues. V trimming: 2 bases; J trimming: 1 base; junction bases outside the gene matches: 2. Per the germline V gene, CDR1 is MNHEY and CDR2 is SMNVEV (reference sequence). For the CDR3, the DNA is TGTGCCAGCAGTTTAGGCGGGGGGGCCCAAGAGACCCAGTACTTC. Encoded protein: CASSLGGGAQETQYF.

The chain links TRBV5-1 to TRBJ2-4; no definite D call. The length of the CDR3 is 14 residues. The V gene lost 0 bases and the J gene lost 5 bases, with 9 bases spanning the gap. CDR1 SGHRS and CDR2 YFSETQ come from the germline V gene. CDR3 in amino acids: CASSLERSQNIQYF. The CDR3 DNA follows: TGCGCCAGCAGCTTGGAACGCAGTCAAAACATTCAGTACTTC.

The rearrangement uses TRBV28 and TRBJ2-6; tentative D call: TRBD2 (6 bases). Germline V CDR1 and CDR2: MDHEN, SYDVKM. V lost 8 bases to trimming and J lost 3 bases, with 11 bases between them. The CDR3 runs to 14 residues. CDR3 sequence: CASGLRGGANVLTF. The CDR3 DNA is TGTGCCAGCGGGTTGCGGGGTGGGGCCAACGTCCTGACTTTC.

CDR3 loop: CAWDPSGGLEQYF. In nucleotides, the CDR3 is TGTGCCTGGGATCCCTCAGGGGGGCTCGAGCAGTACTTC. The chain combines TRBV30 with TRBJ2-7, with D perhaps matching TRBD1 (7 bases). The CDR3 covers 13 residues. Per germline, CDR1 GTSNPN and CDR2 SVGIG (reference sequence). V lost 5 bases and J 6 bases, leaving 17 bases between the germline ends. Drawing the rest from reference TRBV30 and TRBJ2-7, the complete variable domain is SQTIHQWPATLVQPVGSPLSLECTVEGTSNPNLYWYRQAAGRGLQLLFYSVGIGQISSEVPQNLSASRPQDRQFILSSKKLLLSDSGFYLCAWDPSGGLEQYFGPGTRLTVT.